The present T cell receptor (beta chain) was sequenced within a study of blood T cell repertoires in COVID-19. Source study methods: It was from reference gene primer amplification that nucleated cell counts were estimated. Using immunoSEQ multiplex PCR, the repertoire was profiled, and TCRdb retains in-frame clones only, with some absent. V and J calls and clone size are given by that table; D and trimming were obtained from the DNA. The sample gives more than 200,000 clones, approximately 78% of which show up once; over 7% is in the top ten. Trimming removed 3 bases from V and 3 bases from J; junction bases left unmatched: 5. The CDR3 totals 15 residues. CDR1 and CDR2 from the germline V gene are SGHTA and FQGNSA.

The chain carries TRBV7-2 and TRBJ1-3; the match to TRBD1 covers 7 bases. The source is a woman of 80 years or more with COVID-19, enrolled during active disease. The sequencing sample was made of peripheral blood. CDR3 residues: CASSLRGQVGNTIYF. CDR3 bases: TGTGCCAGCAGCTTGAGGGGGCAGGTTGGAAACACCATATATTTT.